The 9 T cell receptor beta chains below come from one sample, sequenced in a study of CD8+ T cells in alopecia areata. Following RNA extraction, reverse transcription yielded cDNA that acted as the sequencing template. TCRdb keeps only in-frame clones here, not all; method: immunoSEQ multiplex PCR. The table includes 150,000 to 190,000 clones, around half detected once. Specimen: CD8+ T cells sorted from blood, collected at week 0. Receptor source: a human donor with alopecia areata.

J is TRBJ1-6 and V is TRBV27; possible D gene TRBD1, 5 bases. Germline V gives CDR1 MNHEY, CDR2 SMNVEV (reference sequence). The CDR3 covers 15 residues. V gave up 0 bases and J gave up 6 bases, with 9 bases separating them. The CDR3 DNA reads TGTGCCAGCAGTTTATCCGGGGGACCTAATTCACCCCTCCACTTT. Protein product: CASSLSGGPNSPLHF.

This chain connects TRBV29-1 to TRBJ1-3; no firm D call. Germline V gene lookup returns CDR1 SQVTM and CDR2 ANQGSEA. V lost 2 bases, J lost 0 bases, and 17 bases lay in between. This CDR3 region has 17 residues. As DNA, the CDR3 is TGCAGCGTTGAAATAGAGGGCAGGATGAGCTCTGGAAACACCATATATTTT. It yields the protein CSVEIEGRMSSGNTIYF.

V usage is TRBV20-1 and J usage is TRBJ2-2; D is uncertain. Germline CDR1 and CDR2: DFQATT and SNEGSKA (reference sequence). The V end was cut by 7 bases, the J end by 5 bases, with 8 bases between. This CDR3 contains 11 residues. CDR3: CSVAVTGELFF. Written as DNA, the CDR3 is TGCAGTGTCGCGGTAACCGGGGAGCTGTTTTTT.

The genes are TRBV29-1 and TRBJ2-5, with D possibly matching TRBD2 (7 bases). V was shortened by 6 bases and J by 2 bases, with 16 bases between the two germline ends. The CDR3 runs to 14 residues. Germline V gives CDR1 SQVTM, CDR2 ANQGSEA. CDR3 protein: CSVEGGGLQETQYF. The CDR3 region has the DNA TGCAGCGTCGAGGGGGGGGGCTTACAAGAGACCCAGTACTTC.

The rearrangement joins TRBV13 to TRBJ2-7; 9 bases match TRBD2. Trimming took 5 bases from V and 0 from J; bases not matched to a gene: 8. Germline CDR1 and CDR2: PRHDT and FYEKMQ (reference sequence). The length of the CDR3 is 16 residues. The CDR3 nucleotides are TGTGCCAGCAGCGGTACAAGCGGGGGGCTCTCCTACGAGCAGTACTTC. It yields the protein CASSGTSGGLSYEQYF.

Written as DNA, the CDR3 is TGCAGCGTTGTAGGGGGCAGGGACTATGAGCAGTTCTTC. This gives the protein CSVVGGRDYEQFF. The gene calls are TRBV29-1 and TRBJ2-1; possibly TRBD1 for D (7 bases). The CDR3 is made up of 13 amino acids. Germline V gene sequence: CDR1 SQVTM, CDR2 ANQGSEA. V was clipped by 4 bases and J by 8 bases, with 15 bases between them.

The chain is built from TRBV10-3 and TRBJ2-5; D is unclear. There are 15 residues in the CDR3. The V gene lost 6 bases and the J gene lost 2 bases, with 16 bases spanning the gap. The V gene's germline CDR1 is ENHRY and CDR2 SYGVKD. The CDR3 sequence: CAISAQGRPQETQYF. Written as DNA, the CDR3 is TGTGCCATCAGCGCCCAAGGACGGCCACAAGAGACCCAGTACTTC.

This rearrangement joins TRBV4-3 to TRBJ1-2; D possibly corresponds to TRBD1 (5 bases). V lost 0 bases to trimming and J lost 4 bases, with 12 bases between them. CDR1 and CDR2 from the germline V gene are LGHNA and YSLEER. The CDR3 has 15 residues. In nucleotides, the CDR3 is TGCGCCAGCAGCCAAGATAGGGCAGGGACCTATGGCTACACCTTC. Encoded protein: CASSQDRAGTYGYTF.

This clone was detected ten times or more. Other nucleotide sequences from this sample produce the same CDR3. This chain links TRBV4-3 with TRBJ1-1; no definite D call. The germline V and J ends were trimmed by 3 bases and 1 base, with 6 bases remaining between them. CDR1 is LGHNA, CDR2 YSLEER, per germline. This CDR3 contains 13 residues. CDR3 DNA sequence: TGCGCCAGCAGCCACTCAGAGAACACTGAAGCTTTCTTT. Protein sequence: CASSHSENTEAFF.